The clone carrying this TCR beta chain was seen a handful of times. No antigen is known for it. This record belongs to a study of beta chain features in type 1 diabetes. About the study: Age, gender and cell yields were alike across patients and healthy donors. Study-level findings and limits: With patients and controls alike, PCR might favor shorter templates to an equal degree.

Sequencing targeted expressed TCRB transcripts, as all isolated RNA had been reverse transcribed. TCRdb's table, derived via immunoSEQ multiplex PCR, lists solely in-frame clones and lacks some. The table includes about 370,000 clones, approximately 15% detected once. Looked up from germline, CDR1 is MNHEY and CDR2 is SVGAGI. The length of the CDR3 is 14 residues. V gave up 5 bases and J gave up 4 bases; unmatched junction bases: 5. The source material was naive CD4+ T cells from blood. The receptor's source is a woman between 18 and 29 years old in good health. This chain joins TRBV6-5 and TRBJ1-5; the match to TRBD1 covers 7 bases. In DNA, the CDR3 is TGTGCCAGCAGTGGACAGGACCCTAATCAGCCCCAGCATTTT. Amino acid sequence: CASSGQDPNQPQHF.